This T cell receptor beta chain was sequenced for a study of blood T cell repertoires in COVID-19. This clone was detected once. This CDR3 has 13 amino acids. Trimming left V 3 bases short and J 5 bases short, with 10 bases between. CDR1 and CDR2 (germline): LNHDA, SQIVND (reference sequence). Clones were sequenced by immunoSEQ multiplex PCR, and TCRdb holds only the in-frame ones, with some missing. This sample carries 110,000 to 150,000 clones, approximately 86% of them seen once, and the ten largest clones take 5.4%. V gene TRBV19 combines with J gene TRBJ1-2; tentative D call: TRBD1 (5 bases). The clonotype comes from a human donor in a cohort sampled during active COVID-19. Sequenced sample: peripheral blood. The DNA of the CDR3 is TGTGCCAGTAGTATGAGACAGTCATATGGCTACACCTTC. Its protein product is CASSMRQSYGYTF.